The clone carrying this T cell receptor (beta chain) was detected only a few times. Its antigen is still unknown. This entry comes from a study of CD8 T cells in ankylosing spondylitis. Whole-study findings and limits: A number of the motif variants had already been described in reactive arthritis synovial fluid and blood. Disease-linked clones bore a CD8+ phenotype, appearing relatively rarely in peripheral blood. As reported, disease-linked clones showed significant enrichment in matched ankylosing spondylitis synovial fluid. Seemingly distinctive of ankylosing spondylitis blood was a TCR beta motif formed by eight highly homologous variants.

The CDR3 is 14 amino acids. Looked up from germline, CDR1 is GTSNPN and CDR2 is SVGIG (reference sequence). V gave up 0 bases and J gave up 1 base; unmatched junction bases: 2. TCRdb re-called the 5' RACE reads with MiXCR, one entry per CDR3 protein. The sample consists of about 240,000 distinct CDR3 sequences, less than 10% of them appearing once. The specimen sequenced was blood, either unsorted or a sorted T cell fraction (not recorded which). The V call is TRBV30, the J call TRBJ2-5; 7 bases match TRBD2. The receptor was derived from a male donor with ankylosing spondylitis or in good health (not recorded which). In DNA form, the CDR3 reads TGTGCCTGGAGTGTGGGAGGGACCCAAGAGACCCAGTACTTC. Amino acid sequence: CAWSVGGTQETQYF.